The clone carrying this TCR beta chain was seen many times. What it recognizes is unknown. V shed 0 bases, J shed 6 bases, and the junction held 3 bases outside the gene matches. CDR1 and CDR2 (germline): SGDLS, YYNGEE. The CDR3 consists of 16 residues. The entry originates in a study of CD8 T cells in ankylosing spondylitis. TCRdb fed the 5' RACE reads into MiXCR, producing one record per CDR3 protein. The sample includes 35,000 to 50,000 distinct CDR3 sequences, about 3% of them seen just once. Study-level findings and limits: Clones that were linked to disease were CD8+ and were relatively rare in peripheral blood.

The genes are TRBV9 and TRBJ2-1; 13 bases match TRBD2. This TCR was recovered from a male donor with ankylosing spondylitis or in good health (not recorded which). The sample was blood, either unsorted or a sorted T cell fraction (not recorded which). Here the CDR3 DNA reads TGTGCCAGCAGCGTAGCTGGGACTAGCGGGGTCAATGAGCAGTTCTTC. Protein product: CASSVAGTSGVNEQFF.